The source of this TCR beta chain is a study of T cells in localized non-small cell lung cancer. Study-level findings and limits: Because only a single region of the tumor was sequenced, heterogeneity remains possible. The study found T cell clonality highest in uninvolved adjacent lung, above tumor.

CDR3 length: 16 amino acids. V trimming: 1 base; J trimming: 9 bases; junction bases outside the gene matches: 5. Germline CDR1 and CDR2: LNHDA and SQIVND (reference sequence). Sequencing was performed with immunoSEQ multiplex PCR; in TCRdb, only in-frame clones are kept and a portion is missing. This sample has about 52,000 clones, with 86% found just once. Turning to this clone: Its cognate antigen is unknown.

The chain combines TRBV19 with TRBJ1-6; the match to TRBD1 covers 11 bases. This clonotype originated in a male donor aged 60 or over with stage III squamous cell lung carcinoma. The source material was peripheral blood, sampled before any cancer treatment. DNA of the CDR3: TGTGCCAGTAGTATAGGATCCGGGACAGGGGGTTCACCCCTCCACTTT. It yields the protein CASSIGSGTGGSPLHF.